A selection of T cell receptor beta chains follows, all from one sample in a study of cytomegalovirus exposure and HLA in healthy donors. The data were produced by immunoSEQ multiplex PCR, yet TCRdb's version contains in-frame clones alone and is incomplete. Among some 200,000 clones listed, 86% were seen once. The sequenced sample was PBMCs. The receptor set was obtained from a man under 40 in good health and CMV-seropositive. Each CDR3 is given with its conserved first and last residue. The order of the fields is D gene, V gene, clone size, CDR3 length, J gene, CDR3 protein, CDR3 DNA. The D gene is left open where the match is weak. Only some rows state a clone size, as once, few, many or a class for expanded clones.

D: NA
V: TRBV30
size: NA
length: 14
J: TRBJ2-3
CDR3: CAWSVGGEMDTQYF
DNA: TGTGCCTGGAGTGTCGGGGGTGAAATGGATACGCAGTATTTT

D: NA
V: TRBV2
size: NA
length: 13
J: TRBJ1-2
CDR3: CASKRGTNYGYTF
DNA: TGTGCCAGCAAGAGGGGCACGAACTATGGCTACACCTTC

D: NA
V: TRBV9
size: NA
length: 14
J: TRBJ2-3
CDR3: CASSVNSRGDTQYF
DNA: TGTGCCAGCAGCGTTAACAGCCGGGGTGATACGCAGTATTTT

D: NA
V: TRBV7-7
size: NA
length: 13
J: TRBJ2-7
CDR3: CASSPGRGYEQYF
DNA: TGTGCCAGCAGCCCTGGACGGGGCTACGAGCAGTACTTC

D: NA
V: TRBV7-6
size: NA
length: 15
J: TRBJ2-1
CDR3: CASTQTGSGYNEQFF
DNA: TGTGCCAGCACACAAACAGGGTCAGGCTACAATGAGCAGTTCTTC

D: NA
V: TRBV7-2
size: NA
length: 15
J: TRBJ2-3
CDR3: CASQEARVSTDTQYF
DNA: TGTGCCAGTCAGGAGGCCCGGGTTAGCACAGATACGCAGTATTTT

D: NA
V: TRBV6-1
size: NA
length: 13
J: TRBJ1-6
CDR3: CASIGSPDSPLHF
DNA: TGTGCCAGCATAGGCTCGCCCGATTCACCCCTCCACTTT

D: NA
V: TRBV4-1
size: NA
length: 17
J: TRBJ2-1
CDR3: CASSLVQGTKSLNEQFF
DNA: TGCGCCAGCAGCCTTGTCCAGGGGACAAAGTCTCTCAATGAGCAGTTCTTC

D: NA
V: TRBV6-1
size: few
length: 13
J: TRBJ1-1
CDR3: CAGRVRENTEAFF
DNA: TGTGCCGGCCGCGTCAGGGAGAACACTGAAGCTTTCTTT

D: NA
V: TRBV9
size: NA
length: 16
J: TRBJ2-2
CDR3: CASSPREGENTGELFF
DNA: TGTGCCAGCAGTCCCCGTGAAGGGGAAAACACCGGGGAGCTGTTTTTT

D: TRBD1
V: TRBV7-9
size: once
length: 14
J: TRBJ2-7
CDR3: CASRAGTESYEQYF
DNA: TGTGCCAGCAGAGCCGGGACAGAGTCCTACGAGCAGTACTTC

D: NA
V: TRBV5-1
size: once
length: 16
J: TRBJ2-7
CDR3: CASSLGGRALMAEQYF
DNA: TGCGCCAGCAGCTTGGGCGGCAGGGCCCTGATGGCCGAGCAGTACTTC

D: NA
V: TRBV28
size: NA
length: 16
J: TRBJ1-4
CDR3: CASRRDEGATNEKLFF
DNA: TGTGCCAGCAGGCGAGACGAGGGTGCAACTAATGAAAAACTGTTTTTT

D: NA
V: TRBV6-6
size: NA
length: 15
J: TRBJ2-3
CDR3: CASRNQGMGTDTQYF
DNA: TGTGCCAGCAGAAATCAGGGGATGGGCACAGATACGCAGTATTTT

D: NA
V: TRBV7-2
size: NA
length: 15
J: TRBJ1-1
CDR3: CASSFTREGATEAFF
DNA: TGTGCCAGCAGCTTTACCCGGGAGGGTGCCACTGAAGCTTTCTTT

D: TRBD2
V: TRBV7-2
size: NA
length: 14
J: TRBJ2-3
CDR3: CASSPGLAASPQYF
DNA: TGTGCCAGCAGCCCCGGACTAGCGGCTTCGCCGCAGTATTTT

D: TRBD1
V: TRBV2
size: NA
length: 13
J: TRBJ1-1
CDR3: CASRGQGGTEAFF
DNA: TGTGCCAGCAGAGGACAGGGAGGCACTGAAGCTTTCTTT

D: TRBD1
V: TRBV18
size: once
length: 17
J: TRBJ2-2
CDR3: CASSPPGTGGNTGELFF
DNA: TGTGCCAGCTCACCACCCGGGACAGGGGGGAACACCGGGGAGCTGTTTTTT

D: TRBD1
V: TRBV28
size: NA
length: 15
J: TRBJ2-1
CDR3: CASSLQGEGYNEQFF
DNA: TGTGCCAGCAGTTTGCAGGGGGAAGGCTACAATGAGCAGTTCTTC

D: NA
V: TRBV5-4
size: NA
length: 16
J: TRBJ1-3
CDR3: CASSRGTPSSGNTIYF
DNA: TGTGCCAGCAGCCGCGGGACTCCGAGCTCTGGAAACACCATATATTTT

D: TRBD1
V: TRBV5-1
size: NA
length: 16
J: TRBJ1-3
CDR3: CASSWGTGGVGNTIYF
DNA: TGCGCCAGCAGCTGGGGGACAGGGGGCGTTGGAAACACCATATATTTT

D: NA
V: TRBV7-8
size: NA
length: 14
J: TRBJ1-1
CDR3: CASSFQGANTEAFF
DNA: TGTGCCAGCAGCTTCCAGGGAGCAAACACTGAAGCTTTCTTT